This T cell receptor beta chain was retrieved from a study of T cell repertoires in cytomegalovirus infection. Study details: Evidence of both CMV infection and a matching HLA type came from public TCR beta signatures. Study-wide findings and caveats: The cumulative frequency of public TCR beta families distinguished individuals who carried CMV together with the relevant HLA.

The J segment lost 4 bases and the V segment lost 5 bases, leaving 12 bases of the junction unmatched. The germline V gene encodes CDR1 SGHTA and CDR2 FQGNSA. This CDR3 region has 16 residues. TCRdb re-derived calls from the reads in MiXCR, one entry per CDR3 protein. The profile shows hundreds of thousands of distinct CDR3 sequences, less than 20% of them singletons. This clonotype was detected many times. Its antigen is unknown. This clonotype originated in a human donor in good health (CMV status not recorded). Some clones in this sample may be carry-over from other donors' samples. Material: PBMCs. The chain carries TRBV7-2 and TRBJ1-1, with 8 bases fitting TRBD1. The CDR3 here is CASSADRARVGTEAFF. CDR3 coding DNA: TGTGCCAGCAGCGCGGACAGGGCTCGTGTGGGCACTGAAGCTTTCTTT.